This TCR beta chain was sequenced during a study of Ad26.COV2.S vaccination and SARS-CoV-2 variants. Study as a whole: Participants got Ad26.COV2.S intramuscularly, once or twice 56 days apart.

V dropped 10 bases and J dropped 0; count of bases not matched to a gene: 8. The CDR3 loop spans 15 amino acids. Germline V CDR1 and CDR2: LNHDA, SQIVND (reference sequence). Using immunoSEQ multiplex PCR, the repertoire was profiled, and TCRdb retains in-frame clones only, with some absent. The data hold a few hundred thousand clones, with around 90% observed a single time. Specified treatment: 15 to 20 received Ad26.COV2.S at low or high dose, single or two shots; several received placebo; per-sample allocation not given. Samples analyzed were those drawn on day 63 after the first vaccine or placebo injection. Vaccination employed an Ad26 vector expressing the Wuhan-strain SARS-CoV-2 spike.

The TCR comes from a person aged 18-60 years who received the Ad26.COV2.S COVID-19 vaccine or a placebo. This chain connects TRBV19 to TRBJ2-2; 7 bases are a match to TRBD1. Source: peripheral blood, taken in a trial of Ad26.COV2.S vaccine versus placebo. Here the CDR3 DNA reads TGTGCCACTAATCCCGGGACAGCGAACACCGGGGAGCTGTTTTTT. Translation gives CATNPGTANTGELFF. Supplemented by reference TRBV19 and TRBJ2-2, the full variable domain reads DGGITQSPKYLFRKEGQNVTLSCEQNLNHDAMYWYRQDPGQGLRLIYYSQIVNDFQKGDIAEGYSVSREKKESFPLTVTSAQKNPTAFYLCATNPGTANTGELFFGEGSRLTVL.